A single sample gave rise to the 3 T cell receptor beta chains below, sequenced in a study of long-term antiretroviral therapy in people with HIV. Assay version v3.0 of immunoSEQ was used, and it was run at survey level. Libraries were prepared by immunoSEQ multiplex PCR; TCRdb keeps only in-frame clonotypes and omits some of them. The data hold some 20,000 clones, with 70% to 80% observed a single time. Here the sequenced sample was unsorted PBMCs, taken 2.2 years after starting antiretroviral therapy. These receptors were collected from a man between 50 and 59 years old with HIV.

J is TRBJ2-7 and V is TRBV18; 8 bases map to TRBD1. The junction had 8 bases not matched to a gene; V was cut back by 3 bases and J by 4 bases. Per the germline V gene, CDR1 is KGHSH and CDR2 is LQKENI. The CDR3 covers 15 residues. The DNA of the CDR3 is TGTGCCAGCTCACCGTATTCGGGACAGGCTTACGAGCAGTACTTC. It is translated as CASSPYSGQAYEQYF.

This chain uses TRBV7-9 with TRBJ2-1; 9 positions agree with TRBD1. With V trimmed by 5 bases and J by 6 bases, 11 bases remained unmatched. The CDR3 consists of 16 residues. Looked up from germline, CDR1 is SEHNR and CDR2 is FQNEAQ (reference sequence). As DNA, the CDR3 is TGTGCCAGCAGCCTACATTCGGACAGGGGAGGCAATGAGCAGTTCTTC. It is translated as CASSLHSDRGGNEQFF.

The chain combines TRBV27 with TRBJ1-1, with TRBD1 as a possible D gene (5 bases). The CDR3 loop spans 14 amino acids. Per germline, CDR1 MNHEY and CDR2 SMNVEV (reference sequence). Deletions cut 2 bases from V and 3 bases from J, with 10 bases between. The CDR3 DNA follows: TGTGCCAGCAGTTTACGGGGGAGGCACACTGAAGCTTTCTTT. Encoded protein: CASSLRGRHTEAFF.